A selection of T cell receptor beta chains follows, all from one sample in a study of shared T cell receptors in the human thymus. Clones were sequenced by immunoSEQ multiplex PCR, and TCRdb holds only the in-frame ones, with some missing. The sample carries around 730,000 clones, 70% to 90% recorded once. These data also featured in a second study, about human thymus T cells.

Sequencing input: thymocytes. These receptors were obtained from a girl under three years old with a congenital heart defect. CDR3s include the opening cysteine and the closing phenylalanine or tryptophan.

v_call: TRBV27; cdr3_aa: CASSLLGTGGVSNQPQHF
v_call: TRBV5-1; cdr3_aa: CASSPGQTRTDTQYF
v_call: TRBV9; cdr3_aa: CASSSTGVSEAFF
v_call: TRBV27; cdr3_aa: CASSLSRQWDNQPQHF
v_call: TRBV18; cdr3_aa: CASSAGLAPPWETQYF
v_call: TRBV7-2; cdr3_aa: CASPILGGTEAFF
v_call: TRBV6-4; cdr3_aa: CASSGLPRRGEQFF
v_call: TRBV5-6; cdr3_aa: CASSLELVPYEQYF
v_call: TRBV10-3; cdr3_aa: CAISVVRGLTNEQYF
v_call: TRBV5-6; cdr3_aa: CASSLVQQGAEETQYF
v_call: TRBV18; cdr3_aa: CASSPSGTGMSWNTEAFF
v_call: TRBV27; cdr3_aa: CASSRPHAGTEPTYNEQFF
v_call: TRBV9; cdr3_aa: CASSALRAEGQETQYF
v_call: TRBV4-3; cdr3_aa: CASSQDSEPTLDRHYTF
v_call: TRBV19; cdr3_aa: CASSIIGEGANHQPQHF
v_call: TRBV28; cdr3_aa: CASSQGQGNRTGANVLTF
v_call: TRBV10-1; cdr3_aa: CASSESPAEGEAFF
v_call: TRBV2; cdr3_aa: CASRLSRDTEAFF
v_call: TRBV6-5; cdr3_aa: CATKRLVSNQPQHF
v_call: TRBV7-3; cdr3_aa: CASSPGTSGGAERNEQFF
v_call: TRBV2; cdr3_aa: CASSEARFSNQPQHF
v_call: TRBV5-5; cdr3_aa: CASSLADREVRGTEAFF
v_call: TRBV5-1; cdr3_aa: CASSAVAGIVKEPLHF
v_call: TRBV10-3; cdr3_aa: CASGRGTPMNTEAFF
v_call: TRBV9; cdr3_aa: CASSAGQAMGYTF